This note documents a single T cell receptor (beta chain) sequence. Antigen specificity is unknown. This specimen belongs to a study of naive and memory T cell subsets. RNA was extracted from approximately 2.6 ml of whole blood of healthy adults. An oligonucleotide containing a UMI was ligated to the 3' end of TCR cDNA. Unsorted total RNA, about 1 to 1000 ng, was DNase treated before reverse transcription. Blood and skin TCR RNA was reverse transcribed with alpha and beta constant primers. Ligated cDNA underwent four rounds of PCR with nested alpha and beta constant region primers and SP2. TCRdb processed the 5' RACE reads anew with MiXCR; each CDR3 protein has one entry. The sample comprises over 25,000 distinct CDR3 sequences, roughly a quarter of which are singletons, and over 1.5% rests with the top ten. The study's findings and limits: Potentially, T cell activation and differentiation skew this RNA-based measurement.

The V gene lost 5 bases and the J gene lost 2 bases, with 10 bases spanning the gap. The CDR3 totals 13 residues. The source of this sequence is a female donor in good health. The chain carries TRBV12-3 or TRBV12-4 and TRBJ2-7; TRBD2 is a possible D gene (6 bases). The CDR3 region is CASSVSGAYEQYF. The CDR3 DNA follows: TGTGCCAGCAGTGTTAGCGGCGCCTACGAGCAGTACTTC.